These T cell receptor beta chains were read from a single sample in a study of PD-1 blockade in classical Hodgkin lymphoma. The protocol was immunoSEQ multiplex PCR, while the TCRdb copy is restricted to in-frame clones and leaves out a portion. The sample consists of around 40,000 clones, roughly 73% of them appearing once. The material was peripheral blood mononuclear cells (PBMCs), obtained at baseline. All receptors derive from a human donor with classical Hodgkin lymphoma. CDR3s include the opening cysteine and the closing phenylalanine or tryptophan. A D gene is named only where the DNA matches it firmly. Only part of the rows carry a size: once, few, many, or a class if the clone is expanded.

>TRBV4-2|-|-|TRBJ2-7
CASSPGDWPSYEQYF
TGTGCCAGCAGCCCCGGGGACTGGCCGTCCTACGAGCAGTACTTC
>TRBV18|-|-|TRBJ2-7
CASSPPGDPYEQYF
TGTGCCAGCTCACCACCTGGGGACCCCTACGAGCAGTACTTC
>TRBV23-1|TRBD1|-|TRBJ1-2
CASRRQHGNGTGYYGYTF
TGCGCCAGCAGACGCCAACACGGGAACGGGACAGGATATTATGGCTACACCTTC
>TRBV27|TRBD1|-|TRBJ1-4
CASNTGGPATNEKLFF
TGTGCCAGCAATACAGGGGGCCCCGCAACTAATGAAAAACTGTTTTTT
>TRBV19|-|-|TRBJ2-5
CASSGPGRRYQETQYF
TGTGCCAGTAGTGGGCCAGGGCGTCGGTACCAAGAGACCCAGTACTTC
>TRBV7-6|-|-|TRBJ1-2
CASSLITRGAGADGYTF
TGTGCCAGCAGCTTAATTACGAGGGGCGCAGGTGCCGATGGCTACACCTTC
>TRBV6-1|TRBD1|-|TRBJ2-5
CASSATGGYGGETQYF
TGTGCCAGCAGTGCGACAGGGGGCTACGGAGGAGAGACCCAGTACTTC
>TRBV7-2|TRBD1|-|TRBJ2-7
CASSQRTGGSYEQYF
TGTGCCAGCAGCCAGAGGACAGGTGGGTCCTACGAGCAGTACTTC
>TRBV7-9|-|-|TRBJ2-5
CASSWPETQYF
TGTGCCAGCAGCTGGCCAGAGACCCAGTACTTC
>TRBV29-1|-|-|TRBJ1-1
CSVRQDIFNTEAFF
TGCAGCGTCCGACAGGATATCTTCAACACTGAAGCTTTCTTT
>TRBV5-3|-|-|TRBJ1-2
CARSLGQGGYGYTF
TGTGCCAGAAGCTTGGGGCAGGGTGGCTATGGCTACACCTTC
>TRBV9|TRBD1|once|TRBJ2-3
CASSPFGDRGPDTQYF
TGTGCCAGCAGCCCTTTCGGCGACAGGGGACCGGATACGCAGTATTTT
>TRBV7-9|-|once|TRBJ2-3
CASSSSPRGTDTQYF
TGTGCCAGCAGCTCCTCCCCGAGGGGCACAGATACGCAGTATTTT
>TRBV7-2|-|-|TRBJ2-7
CASSPSAAHLYEQYF
TGTGCCAGCAGCCCTTCTGCGGCTCATCTCTACGAGCAGTACTTC
>TRBV25-1|TRBD1|few|TRBJ2-3
CASESRDRGTDTQYF
TGTGCCAGCGAATCCCGGGACAGGGGAACAGATACGCAGTATTTT
>TRBV2|-|-|TRBJ1-2
CASRARASGYGYTF
TGTGCCAGCAGGGCGCGAGCCTCGGGCTATGGCTACACCTTC
>TRBV2|-|-|TRBJ2-3
CASRALLRGRLSTDTQYF
TGTGCCAGCAGGGCTCTTTTACGGGGGAGACTTAGCACAGATACGCAGTATTTT
>TRBV19|-|few|TRBJ1-1
CASSQTGFTEAFF
TGTGCCAGTAGTCAAACAGGGTTCACTGAAGCTTTCTTT
>TRBV19|-|-|TRBJ2-1
CASSIVYGRDIAANEQFF
TGTGCCAGTAGTATAGTCTACGGGCGGGACATTGCGGCCAATGAGCAGTTCTTC
>TRBV9|-|-|TRBJ2-7
CASSQYRVPYEQYF
TGTGCCAGCAGCCAATACAGGGTCCCCTACGAGCAGTACTTC
>TRBV6-5|-|-|TRBJ1-1
CASSYREYTEAFF
TGTGCCAGCAGTTACAGGGAGTACACTGAAGCTTTCTTT
>TRBV13|-|-|TRBJ1-2
CASFRGGGSYGYTF
TGTGCCAGCTTCAGGGGTGGGGGATCCTATGGCTACACCTTC
>TRBV9|-|-|TRBJ2-6
CASSDLGTGANVLTF
TGTGCCAGCAGCGACTTGGGCACTGGGGCCAACGTCCTGACTTTC
>TRBV5-1|-|-|TRBJ2-7
CATRQFEGSYEQYF
TGCGCCACCAGACAGTTCGAGGGGTCCTACGAGCAGTACTTC
>TRBV5-1|-|-|TRBJ2-1
CASSLGQVVNNEQFF
TGCGCCAGCAGCTTGGGACAGGTGGTAAACAATGAGCAGTTCTTC
>TRBV2|-|-|TRBJ2-5
CASKRTEGGKTQYF
TGTGCCAGCAAGAGGACAGAGGGGGGAAAGACCCAGTACTTC
>TRBV7-6|-|few|TRBJ1-1
CASSQPEGEAFF
TGTGCCAGCAGCCAGCCCGAGGGTGAAGCTTTCTTT
>TRBV19|-|-|TRBJ1-5
CASSIQFSNQPQHF
TGTGCCAGTAGTATACAGTTTAGCAATCAGCCCCAGCATTTT
>TRBV4-3|TRBD2|-|TRBJ2-1
CASSRARGTSGGYNNEQFF
TGCGCCAGCAGCCGAGCAAGAGGTACTAGCGGGGGGTACAACAATGAGCAGTTCTTC
>TRBV7-9|-|-|TRBJ1-5
CASSLQDQPQHF
TGTGCCAGCAGCTTACAGGATCAGCCCCAGCATTTT
>TRBV19|TRBD1|-|TRBJ1-1
CASSIQGGMDTEAFF
TGTGCCAGTAGTATACAGGGGGGTATGGACACTGAAGCTTTCTTT
>TRBV9|-|-|TRBJ1-2
CASSVESGSSYGYTF
TGTGCCAGCAGCGTAGAATCCGGGAGTAGCTATGGCTACACCTTC
>TRBV7-8|-|once|TRBJ2-1
CASSPRRGNNEQFF
TGTGCCAGCAGCCCCCGTAGGGGAAACAATGAGCAGTTCTTC
>TRBV7-9|-|few|TRBJ2-7
CASSFSEDEQYF
TGTGCCAGCAGCTTCTCTGAGGACGAGCAGTACTTC